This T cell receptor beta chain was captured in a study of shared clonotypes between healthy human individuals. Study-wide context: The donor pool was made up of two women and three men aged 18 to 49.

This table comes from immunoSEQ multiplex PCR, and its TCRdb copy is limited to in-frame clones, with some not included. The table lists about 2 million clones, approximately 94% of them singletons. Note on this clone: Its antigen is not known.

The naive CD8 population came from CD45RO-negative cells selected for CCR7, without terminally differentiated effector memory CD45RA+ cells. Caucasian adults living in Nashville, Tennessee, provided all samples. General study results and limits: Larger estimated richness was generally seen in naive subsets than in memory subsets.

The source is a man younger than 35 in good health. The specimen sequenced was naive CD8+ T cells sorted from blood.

CDR3 region: CASSELAGDETQYF. For the CDR3, the DNA is TGTGCCAGCAGTGAACTAGCGGGGGACGAGACCCAGTACTTC. The chain links TRBV2 to TRBJ2-5; 10 bases match TRBD2. Germline CDR1 SNHLY, CDR2 FYNNEI. Trimming cost V 2 bases and J 5 bases; bases outside gene matches: 2. This CDR3 spans 14 amino acids.